This TCR beta chain was sequenced during a study of blood T cells in healthy people across ages. Study-level findings and limits: The long-lived group displayed more naive CD4+ cells, plus higher diversity, than the aged donors did. As age increased, TCR beta diversity per million T cells fell in a roughly linear fashion. Strong correlation was found linking TCR beta diversity to naive T cell percentage.

Through a sample-barcoded 5' primer and a J-beta primer mix, a second PCR was run for roughly 6 to 12 cycles. Samples each returned at least 2.5 million CDR3-containing paired-end reads. TCRdb reprocessed the 5' RACE reads with MiXCR, giving one entry per CDR3 protein. The profile covers about 780,000 distinct CDR3 sequences, with roughly 46% appearing a single time and 15% to 20% taken by the ten largest. As concerns this clonotype: Its antigen is unidentified.

The origin of this receptor is a man older than 75 in good health. Sequenced sample: blood.

The CDR3 spells CASSEERGEVLNIADTQYF. CDR3 nucleotides: TGTGCCAGCAGTGAAGAGCGGGGGGAAGTACTGAATATTGCAGATACGCAGTATTTT. The chain joins TRBV6-1 to TRBJ2-3; TRBD2 aligns across 9 bases. Germline lookup yields CDR1 MNHNS and CDR2 SASEGT. With V trimmed by 1 base and J by 4 bases, 15 bases remained unmatched. CDR3 length equals 19 residues.